These 18 T cell receptor beta chains were all obtained from the same sample, sequenced in a study of T cells in Graves' hyperthyroidism and ophthalmopathy. Amplified TCR beta CDR3 regions derived from RNA transcripts. When the TCR CDR3 underwent first-round RT-PCR, the HTBI primer set was used. TCRdb reanalysed the multiplex PCR reads using MiXCR and keeps one entry per CDR3 protein. In the table there are some 510,000 distinct CDR3 sequences, about 20% of which are singletons. The sequenced material came from blood. These receptor sequences come from a man aged 18-30 years with Graves' hyperthyroidism.

This clonotype has ten or more counts. The chain uses TRBV2 and TRBJ1-2; D is perhaps TRBD1 (5 bases). CDR1 is SNHLY and CDR2 is FYNNEI in the germline V gene. The CDR3 is 12 amino acids. The ends were cut back, 7 bases at V and 5 bases at J, with 11 bases in the middle. The CDR3 DNA sequence: TGTGCCAGCACCGAGCGGGGGTATGGCTACACCTTC. Protein: CASTERGYGYTF.

As for this clonotype: An end of the junction does not agree with germline; a read error may underlie this. The V and J genes are TRBV20-1 and TRBJ1-2; tentative D call: TRBD1 (5 bases). CDR3 length equals 13 residues. Germline-derived CDR1 and CDR2 are DFQATT and SNEGSKA (reference sequence). The CDR3 protein is CSARDFLGLLTNF. In nucleotides, the CDR3 is TGCAGTGCTAGAGATTTTTTGGGACTCTTAACCAACTTC.

The chain carries TRBV12-3 or TRBV12-4 and TRBJ1-2, with TRBD1 matching 8 bases. There are 17 residues in the CDR3. V gave up 5 bases and J gave up 1 base; unmatched junction bases: 12. This chain's CDR3 is CASSPRARDRINYGYTF. As DNA, the CDR3 is TGTGCCAGCAGTCCAAGGGCTCGGGACAGGATTAACTATGGCTACACCTTC.

V gene TRBV4-1 combines with J gene TRBJ1-2; a weak D match, TRBD1 (6 bases). Trimming removed 0 bases from V and 10 bases from J, with 15 bases in between. The CDR3 totals 14 residues. The germline gives CDR1 MGHRA, CDR2 YSYEKL. This CDR3 is CASSQDLDSAYYTF. The CDR3 DNA sequence: TGCGCCAGCAGCCAAGATCTGGACAGTGCCTACTACACCTTC.

This clonotype was counted many times. The chain combines TRBV6-1 with TRBJ1-2, with D possibly being TRBD1 (6 bases). Trimming left V 6 bases short and J 4 bases short, with 21 bases between. CDR1 and CDR2 from the germline V gene are MNHNS and SASEGT. CDR3 length equals 16 residues. The CDR3 region is CASSGVGAGPSYGYTF. As DNA, the CDR3 is TGTGCCAGCAGCGGCGTGGGGGCCGGACCTTCCTATGGCTACACCTTC.

The sample holds many counts of this clonotype. CDR3: CASSLGGSTKYF. As DNA, the CDR3 is TGTGCCAGCAGTTTGGGAGGGTCCACCAAGTACTTC. The chain is built from TRBV28 and TRBJ2-5; 7 positions match TRBD2. Germline loops: CDR1 MDHEN, CDR2 SYDVKM. After removal of 3 bases from V and 12 bases from J, the junction contained 7 bases not matched to a gene. The CDR3 length is 12 residues.

The CDR3: CSAIPSSYEQYF. CDR3 sequence (DNA): TGCAGTGCTATCCCCTCCTCCTACGAGCAGTACTTC. The chain couples TRBV20-1 to TRBJ2-7, with no clear D. The V end lost 4 bases, the J end lost 0 bases, and 7 bases lay between the germline ends. This CDR3 is built from 12 residues. CDR1 and CDR2 (germline): DFQATT, SNEGSKA (reference sequence).

This clonotype was counted many times. The J gene is TRBJ2-7, the V gene TRBV20-1; D unresolved. Per the germline V gene, CDR1 is DFQATT and CDR2 is SNEGSKA (reference sequence). The CDR3 sequence is 12 residues long. V was trimmed by 4 bases and J by 7 bases, leaving 14 bases between them. The CDR3 region is CSATAYGMEQYF. The CDR3 coding sequence is TGCAGTGCTACCGCCTATGGGATGGAGCAGTACTTC.

This clonotype was seen ten or more times. The rearrangement links TRBV25-1 to TRBJ1-1; 9 positions match TRBD1. Germline V lookup: CDR1 MGHDK, CDR2 SYGVNS. This CDR3 region has 15 residues. V lost 5 bases, J lost 0 bases, and 4 bases stayed unmatched. The CDR3 region is CASSLRQGVNTEAFF. The CDR3 region has the DNA TGTGCCAGCAGTCTACGACAGGGGGTGAACACTGAAGCTTTCTTT.

V and J are TRBV13 and TRBJ1-1; a weak D match, TRBD1 (6 bases). V was clipped by 3 bases and J by 5 bases, with 16 bases between them. From germline, CDR1 is PRHDT and CDR2 FYEKMQ (reference sequence). This CDR3 comprises 15 residues. The CDR3, as DNA: TGTGCCAGCAGCTTGGCCTACAGGGAAAAAACTGAAGCTTTCTTT. The encoded protein is CASSLAYREKTEAFF.

The chain links TRBV19 to TRBJ1-5; D may be TRBD1 (6 bases). The V end lost 6 bases, the J end lost 7 bases, and 13 bases lay between the germline ends. CDR3 length equals 13 residues. CDR1 and CDR2 (germline): LNHDA, SQIVND (reference sequence). The CDR3 loop is CASSPQGLQPQHF. The DNA for the CDR3 is TGTGCCAGTAGCCCACAGGGTTTGCAGCCCCAGCATTTT.

This clonotype was found many times. The chain employs TRBV6-1 and TRBJ1-5, with D unclear. The CDR3 length is 16 residues. The germline gives CDR1 MNHNS, CDR2 SASEGT. Trimming removed 7 bases from V and 6 bases from J, with 22 bases in between. Written as DNA, the CDR3 is TGTGCCAGCACTGCCGAGAGGGCACGGAAGGCTCAGCCCCAGCATTTT. Amino acids: CASTAERARKAQPQHF.

This clonotype has a count of ten or more. J is TRBJ1-1 and V is TRBV2; 7 bases line up with TRBD1. V lost 7 bases and J lost 9; bases outside the gene matches: 5. The CDR3 has 11 amino acids. Germline lookup yields CDR1 SNHLY and CDR2 FYNNEI. DNA of the CDR3: TGTGCCAGCACCACGACAGGGCAAGCTTTCTTT. This translates into CASTTTGQAFF.

The chain employs TRBV12-3 or TRBV12-4 and TRBJ2-5; a possible D gene is TRBD1 (6 bases). V was shortened by 3 bases and J by 3 bases, with 14 bases between the two germline ends. This CDR3 is 15 amino acids long. CDR3 in DNA: TGTGCCAGCAGTTTTTTGGACAGTGGTGAAGAGACCCAGTACTTC. It specifies CASSFLDSGEETQYF.

The chain joins TRBV6-2 or TRBV6-3 to TRBJ1-1; D uncertain. Trimming removed 0 bases from V and 5 bases from J, with 10 bases in between. This CDR3 is 14 amino acids long. CDR1 and CDR2 (germline): MNHEY, SVGEGT. For the CDR3, the DNA is TGTGCCAGCAGTTACTCGATTTTCTTGACTGAAGCTTTCTTT. This gives the protein CASSYSIFLTEAFF.

This clonotype was counted ten times or more. This chain connects TRBV27 to TRBJ1-2, with TRBD1 as a possible D gene (6 bases). Germline CDR1 MNHEY, CDR2 SMNVEV (reference sequence). Trimming took 5 bases from V and 2 from J, leaving 9 bases between them. The CDR3 has 13 amino acids. The CDR3 protein is CASSHTGNYGYTF. For the CDR3, the DNA is TGTGCCAGCAGTCATACAGGGAACTATGGCTACACCTTC.

The genes are TRBV5-1 and TRBJ1-1; no reliable D call. The V gene's germline CDR1 is SGHRS and CDR2 YFSETQ. CDR3 length equals 14 residues. V lost 1 base, J lost 2 bases, and 9 bases lay in between. Written as DNA, the CDR3 is TGCGCCAGCAGCTTGCAGTTGGTAAACACTGAAGCTTTCTTT. It is translated as CASSLQLVNTEAFF.

The rearrangement links TRBV7-2 to TRBJ1-5; no firm D call. Germline V lookup: CDR1 SGHTA, CDR2 FQGNSA. V gave up 2 bases and J gave up 7 bases, with 12 bases separating them. CDR3 length: 14 residues. The CDR3 reads CASSLTRTGQPQHF. CDR3 DNA: TGTGCCAGCAGCTTAACGCGGACCGGGCAGCCCCAGCATTTT.